This T cell receptor (beta chain) was profiled in a study of T-cell memory formation after mild COVID-19. With regard to this clonotype: Antigen specificity is unknown.

Using its own MiXCR run on the 5' RACE reads, TCRdb lists one record per CDR3 protein. The profile covers about 400,000 distinct CDR3 sequences, with 20% to 25% appearing a single time and around 8.7% taken by the ten largest. Findings of the study overall: The pre-infection memory compartment contained some responding clones, suggesting cross-reactive memory joined.

This receptor was taken from an adult woman who had mild COVID-19 (a few samples of this study predate the infection). Cell type and time point are not known. The sequenced sample was PBMCs or a T cell subset sorted from them (not recorded which).

As DNA, the CDR3 is TGTGCCAGCGGCTGGTACTATGGCTACACCTTC. Its translation is CASGWYYGYTF. The chain uses TRBV7-6 and TRBJ1-2; D remains ambiguous. From germline, CDR1 is SGHVS and CDR2 FNYEAQ. V dropped 8 bases and J dropped 3 bases, with 7 bases sitting between them. The CDR3 consists of 11 residues.